This T cell receptor (beta chain) was identified in a study of cytomegalovirus exposure and HLA in healthy donors. Per the germline V gene, CDR1 is SGHAT and CDR2 is FQNNGV. This CDR3 is 14 amino acids long. Trimming took off 4 bases at V and 8 bases at J, with 17 bases between the two ends. Study conclusions and caveats: Through in vitro validation, a few CMV-associated chains were shown to be specific for CMV antigens. Follow-up analysis later connected one missense variant in DCLRE1C with trimming of TCR beta V- and J-genes.

Notes on this clone: The antigen is not known.

This PCR relied on a set of 60 Vbeta primers and 13 Jbeta primers. Sequencing was performed with immunoSEQ multiplex PCR; in TCRdb, only in-frame clones are kept and a portion is missing. The repertoire consists of about 140,000 clones, with roughly 74% occurring once and the leading ten covering 3% to 3.5%. Regarding donors, all were healthy bone marrow donors. The sequence was collected from a man in his forties or fifties in good health and CMV-seronegative. The chain carries TRBV11-2 and TRBJ1-2; TRBD1 might be the D (6 bases). Sequencing input: PBMCs. CDR3 loop: CASSSPGTRNGYTF. The CDR3 DNA sequence: TGTGCCAGCAGCTCCCCGGGGACAAGAAACGGCTACACCTTC.